This TCR beta chain was captured in a study of prognosis after radiotherapy for stage I lung cancer. TCR beta CDR3 amplification from genomic DNA was performed by two-round multiplex PCR. With primers specific to each TRBV and TRBJ gene, the first-round PCR was performed. TCRdb redid the calling of the multiplex PCR reads with MiXCR, one entry per CDR3 protein. The data show around 19,000 distinct CDR3 sequences, around three fifths seen once. The table lists this clonotype with a few counts. Antigen unknown. Broader study findings: Among patients who developed distant metastases, Shannon entropy after stereotactic body radiation therapy was lower.

The CDR3 covers 18 residues. Trimming at V came to 3 bases and at J to 0 bases, leaving 12 bases not matched to a gene. The receptor comes from a donor at least 50 years old with non-small cell lung cancer. The V call is TRBV12-3 or TRBV12-4, the J call TRBJ2-7; 9 bases are a match to TRBD1. The sequenced sample was PBMCs, obtained before or after stereotactic body radiation therapy (not recorded which). CDR3 DNA sequence: TGTGCCAGCAGTTTTCCCGGAAAGACAGGGGGGGGCTCCTACGAGCAGTACTTC. Translated, it gives CASSFPGKTGGGSYEQYF.